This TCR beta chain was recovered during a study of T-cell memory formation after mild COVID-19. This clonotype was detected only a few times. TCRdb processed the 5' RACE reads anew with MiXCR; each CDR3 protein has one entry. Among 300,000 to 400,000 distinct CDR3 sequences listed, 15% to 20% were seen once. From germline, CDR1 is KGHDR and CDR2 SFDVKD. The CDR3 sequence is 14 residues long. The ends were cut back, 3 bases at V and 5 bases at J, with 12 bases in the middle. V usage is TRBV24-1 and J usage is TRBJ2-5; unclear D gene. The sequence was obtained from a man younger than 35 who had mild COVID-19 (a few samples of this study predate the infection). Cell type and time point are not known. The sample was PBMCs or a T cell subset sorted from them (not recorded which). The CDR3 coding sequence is TGTGCCACCAGTGATCCTGGGTATGGGGAGACCCAGTACTTC. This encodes CATSDPGYGETQYF.